This TCR beta chain was recovered during a study of T-cell reconstitution after alpha-beta-depleted transplantation in children. Trimming pared 1 base from V and 5 bases from J, leaving 7 bases between. Germline V gene data show CDR1 as SGHRS and CDR2 as YFSETQ. This CDR3 region has 12 residues. A library of TCRbeta sequences, prepared with unique molecular identifiers, was generated. From the PCR reads, TCRdb called clonotypes with MiXCR, one entry per CDR3 protein. The data contain 130,000 to 150,000 distinct CDR3 sequences, roughly 9% of them singletons. This clonotype was recorded many times. The target antigen is unknown. Study-wide results and limits: Several patients had high TCRbeta diversity at day 60; it came from surviving recipient T cells and thymic progenitors.

The chain employs TRBV5-1 and TRBJ2-7; D is uncertain. The specimen was PBMCs, mostly from graft donor cells, collected 180 days after TCRalphabeta/CD19-depleted stem cell transplant. The TCR comes from a female patient aged 2-15 years who had a stem cell transplant for congenital amegakaryocytic thrombocytopenia, so the T cells may come from the graft donor. The CDR3 loop reads CASSLTFDEQYF. As DNA, the CDR3 is TGCGCCAGCAGCTTGACCTTCGACGAGCAGTACTTC. Filled out from reference TRBV5-1 and TRBJ2-7, the complete variable domain reads KAGVTQTPRYLIKTRGQQVTLSCSPISGHRSVSWYQQTPGQGLQFLFEYFSETQRNKGNFPGRFSGRQFSNSRSEMNVSTLELGDSALYLCASSLTFDEQYFGPGTRLTVT.